Reported below is one T cell receptor (beta chain). The ends were cut back, 5 bases at V and 5 bases at J, with 13 bases in the middle. The CDR3 has 14 residues. Germline V CDR1 and CDR2: WSHSY, SAAADI. This record comes from a study of blood T cell repertoires in COVID-19. As for the study in general: The cDNA or gDNA used as material had been derived from T cells, B-cell-depleted T cells, or PBMCs.

Seattle-derived patients entered the study during active infection and were followed longitudinally. Methods used by the authors: Estimation of nucleated cell counts relied on the amplification of reference gene primers. The assay was immunoSEQ multiplex PCR, and TCRdb's table has in-frame clones only and misses some. Clonal size and the V and J genes are those of that table, whereas D and trimming came from the DNA. Among nearly 300,000 clones, about 88% were seen once, and the ten largest hold over 1.3%. Material: peripheral blood. V and J are TRBV10-2 and TRBJ1-5; no reliable D call. The sequence derives from a human donor with COVID-19, enrolled during active disease. The donor label of this sample is uncertain. The CDR3 protein is CASSPTNRDQPQHF. CDR3 bases: TGCGCCAGCAGTCCGACAAATCGAGATCAGCCCCAGCATTTT.